These 23 T cell receptor beta chains were sequenced from one sample in a study of blood T cell repertoires in COVID-19. Sequencing used immunoSEQ multiplex PCR; TCRdb keeps in-frame clones, though not all of them. The table shows around 130,000 clones, with around three quarters occurring only once. Sequencing input: peripheral blood. Receptors were obtained from a human donor in a cohort sampled during active COVID-19.

This clone came up once. This chain connects TRBV5-4 to TRBJ2-3, with D tentatively TRBD2 (7 bases). Germline lookup yields CDR1 SGHNT and CDR2 YYREEE (reference sequence). V shed 4 bases and J shed 2 bases, with 20 bases lying between them. CDR3 length equals 17 residues. CDR3 nucleotide sequence: TGTGCCAGCAGCCCCCCATTGGGGGGGGCCTACACAGATACGCAGTATTTT. It specifies CASSPPLGGAYTDTQYF.

V and J are TRBV4-1 and TRBJ1-1; 9 bases line up with TRBD1. The CDR3 contains 16 residues. Germline V gene lookup returns CDR1 MGHRA and CDR2 YSYEKL. V shed 2 bases, J shed 0 bases, and the junction held 4 bases outside the gene matches. The CDR3 DNA reads as TGCGCCAGCAGCCAATCCGGGACAGGGATGAACACTGAAGCTTTCTTT. It yields the protein CASSQSGTGMNTEAFF.

The chain recombines TRBV2 with TRBJ2-5; TRBD1 is a possible D gene (5 bases). In germline, CDR1 is SNHLY, CDR2 FYNNEI. There are 15 residues in the CDR3. With 6 bases removed from V and 1 base from J, the gap between germline ends came to 15 bases. CDR3: CASSPPVRAQETQYF. The CDR3, as DNA: TGTGCCAGCAGCCCTCCCGTCAGGGCCCAAGAGACCCAGTACTTC.

V usage is TRBV10-2 and J usage is TRBJ1-4; TRBD1 might be the D (5 bases). Germline CDR1 and CDR2: WSHSY and SAAADI. The length of the CDR3 is 15 residues. V was trimmed by 3 bases and J by 0 bases, leaving 8 bases between them. As DNA, the CDR3 is TGCGCCAGCAGTGACAGGGCTGCAACTAATGAAAAACTGTTTTTT. Protein: CASSDRAATNEKLFF.

V gene TRBV28 combines with J gene TRBJ1-4; weak D call: TRBD1 (6 bases). V was clipped by 7 bases and J by 8 bases, with 17 bases between them. This CDR3 is built from 14 residues. From germline, CDR1 is MDHEN and CDR2 SYDVKM. Here the CDR3 DNA reads TGTGCCAGCACCACCTCAGGGGCTGGGGAAAAACTGTTTTTT. This gives the protein CASTTSGAGEKLFF.

The rearrangement joins TRBV7-9 to TRBJ1-1, with 10 bases fitting TRBD1. Trimming removed 5 bases from V and 5 bases from J; junction bases left unmatched: 5. The CDR3 has 14 amino acids. Germline lookup yields CDR1 SEHNR and CDR2 FQNEAQ (reference sequence). The CDR3 loop reads CASSPWDRGTEAFF. The CDR3 DNA reads TGTGCCAGCAGCCCCTGGGACAGGGGAACTGAAGCTTTCTTT.

V gene TRBV3-1 (or the pseudogene TRBV3-2) combines with J gene TRBJ1-4; tentative D call: TRBD1 (5 bases). The germline V and J ends were trimmed by 1 base and 6 bases, with 15 bases remaining between them. The CDR3 spans 16 residues. Germline lookup yields CDR1 LGHDT and CDR2 YNNKEL (reference sequence). CDR3 sequence: CASSQVPGGADEKLFF. For the CDR3, the DNA is TGTGCCAGCAGCCAAGTCCCTGGAGGGGCAGATGAAAAACTGTTTTTT.

The J gene is TRBJ1-6, the V gene TRBV19; D is possibly TRBD1 (6 bases). Germline CDR1 and CDR2: LNHDA and SQIVND (reference sequence). The CDR3 contains 14 residues. The germline V and J ends were trimmed by 8 bases and 7 bases, with 15 bases remaining between them. In DNA, the CDR3 is TGTGCCAGTCGATCTACAGGGAACAATTCACCCCTCCACTTT. This gives the protein CASRSTGNNSPLHF.

The rearrangement uses TRBV9 and TRBJ2-7, with 7 bases matching TRBD1. CDR3 length: 15 amino acids. Germline loops: CDR1 SGDLS, CDR2 YYNGEE. V gave up 0 bases and J gave up 3 bases; unmatched junction bases: 6. The CDR3 nucleotides are TGTGCCAGCAGCGTAGATGACAGGGCCTTCTACGAGCAGTACTTC. Amino acids: CASSVDDRAFYEQYF.

The genes are TRBV9 and TRBJ1-4, with a possible D match to TRBD1 (5 bases). Germline CDR1 SGDLS, CDR2 YYNGEE. Trimming left V 0 bases short and J 6 bases short, with 12 bases between. CDR3 length: 15 residues. CDR3 sequence (DNA): TGTGCCAGCAGCGTAGAAGGCAGGGCGGATGAAAAACTGTTTTTT. It yields the protein CASSVEGRADEKLFF.

The CDR3: CASTPSRVSEQYF. In nucleotides, the CDR3 is TGTGCCAGCACCCCCAGCAGGGTGAGCGAGCAGTACTTC. This chain connects TRBV7-2 to TRBJ2-7; perhaps TRBD1 as D (5 bases). V was shortened by 7 bases and J by 6 bases, with 16 bases between the two germline ends. CDR3 size: 13 residues. Germline loops: CDR1 SGHTA, CDR2 FQGNSA.

The rearrangement links TRBV28 to TRBJ1-6; TRBD1 aligns across 11 bases. Unmatched junction bases numbered 6, after V lost 11 bases and J lost 0 bases. CDR1 and CDR2 (germline): MDHEN, SYDVKM. The CDR3 spans 16 residues. The chain's CDR3 is CAPGTGGSSYNSPLHF. DNA of the CDR3: TGTGCCCCCGGGACAGGGGGTAGCTCCTATAATTCACCCCTCCACTTT. The full variable domain, with the rest looked up from reference TRBV28 and TRBJ1-6, is DVKVTQSSRYLVKRTGEKVFLECVQDMDHENMFWYRQDPGLGLRLIYFSYDVKMKEKGDIPEGYSVSREKKERFSLILESASTNQTSMYLCAPGTGGSSYNSPLHFGNGTRLTVT.

The CDR3 loop reads CASSENAFQGNEQFF. CDR3 nucleotide sequence: TGTGCCAGCAGTGAAAACGCCTTTCAGGGCAATGAGCAGTTCTTC. This rearrangement joins TRBV2 to TRBJ2-1; possibly TRBD1 for D (5 bases). CDR1 is SNHLY and CDR2 is FYNNEI in the germline V gene. V lost 2 bases to trimming and J lost 6 bases, with 14 bases between them. This CDR3 has 15 amino acids. Filled out from reference TRBV2 and TRBJ2-1, the complete variable domain reads EPEVTQTPSHQVTQMGQEVILRCVPISNHLYFYWYRQILGQKVEFLVSFYNNEISEKSEIFDDQFSVERPDGSNFTLKIRSTKLEDSAMYFCASSENAFQGNEQFFGPGTRLTVL.

This clone was observed a few times. This chain links TRBV19 with TRBJ1-5; 7 positions agree with TRBD1. The CDR3 has 16 residues. Germline V gene sequence: CDR1 LNHDA, CDR2 SQIVND (reference sequence). The trim removed 6 bases at V and 2 bases at J, leaving 10 bases unmatched. The DNA for the CDR3 is TGTGCCAGTAGACCTAATCAGGGGGAAGGCAATCAGCCCCAGCATTTT. Its protein product is CASRPNQGEGNQPQHF. The whole variable domain, filled in from reference TRBV19 and TRBJ1-5, reads DGGITQSPKYLFRKEGQNVTLSCEQNLNHDAMYWYRQDPGQGLRLIYYSQIVNDFQKGDIAEGYSVSREKKESFPLTVTSAQKNPTAFYLCASRPNQGEGNQPQHFGDGTRLSIL.

The chain couples TRBV15 to TRBJ2-2, with D possibly TRBD2 on 6 matching bases. The CDR3 extends over 14 amino acids. V shed 0 bases and J shed 7 bases, with 9 bases lying between them. Germline CDR1 and CDR2: LNHNV and YYDKDF (reference sequence). Written as DNA, the CDR3 is TGTGCCACCAGCAGAGATCTGGGGGGCGGGGAGCTGTTTTTT. Its translation is CATSRDLGGGELFF.

Ten or more counts support this clone. The chain employs TRBV4-1 and TRBJ1-5; no firm D call. The CDR3 is 13 amino acids. Trimming shortened V by 2 bases and J by 5 bases, and 7 bases separated the two germline ends. In germline, CDR1 is MGHRA, CDR2 YSYEKL. The CDR3 DNA sequence: TGCGCCAGCAGCCAATTCAGTGATCAGCCCCAGCATTTT. Residues: CASSQFSDQPQHF.

The chain employs TRBV19 and TRBJ2-1, with TRBD1 as a possible D gene (5 bases). CDR3 length: 16 amino acids. V was trimmed by 5 bases and J by 7 bases, leaving 21 bases between them. Germline V lookup: CDR1 LNHDA, CDR2 SQIVND (reference sequence). The CDR3 loop reads CASSQQERGLENEQFF. The CDR3 DNA sequence: TGTGCCAGTAGTCAACAGGAGAGAGGCTTGGAGAATGAGCAGTTCTTC.

This chain uses TRBV6-4 with TRBJ2-1; 13 bases fit TRBD2. This CDR3 comprises 14 residues. Per germline, CDR1 MRHNA and CDR2 SNTAGT. V lost 2 bases and J lost 8; bases outside the gene matches: 0. In DNA form, the CDR3 reads TGTGCCAGCAGTGACGGGACTAGCGGGGATGAGCAGTTCTTC. Translating gives CASSDGTSGDEQFF.

CDR3: CASSLESEETQYF. The CDR3, as DNA: TGTGCCAGCAGCTTGGAAAGCGAAGAGACCCAGTACTTC. The chain has TRBV5-4 and TRBJ2-5, with unresolved D. The CDR3 extends over 13 amino acids. Germline V gene data show CDR1 as SGHNT and CDR2 as YYREEE (reference sequence). Trimming shortened V by 0 bases and J by 3 bases, and 6 bases separated the two germline ends.

The rearrangement joins TRBV6-2 or TRBV6-3 to TRBJ2-3; D gene unclear. V lost 2 bases, J lost 3 bases, and 6 bases lay in between. The germline gives CDR1 MNHEY, CDR2 SVGEGT. The CDR3 length is 13 residues. CDR3 sequence: CASSYGQTDTQYF. The CDR3 nucleotides are TGTGCCAGCAGTTACGGGCAAACAGATACGCAGTATTTT.

The sample holds a few counts of this clone. The chain has TRBV6-1 and TRBJ1-5, with 7 bases lining up with TRBD1. CDR1 and CDR2 from the germline V gene are MNHNS and SASEGT. This CDR3 spans 15 amino acids. The trim removed 1 base at V and 4 bases at J, leaving 4 bases unmatched. CDR3 in DNA: TGTGCCAGCAGTGAAGGGACAGGCAGGAATCAGCCCCAGCATTTT. This codes for CASSEGTGRNQPQHF.

The CDR3 region is CATSPAGGGYNEQFF. Written as DNA, the CDR3 is TGTGCCACTTCTCCAGCGGGGGGGGGATACAATGAGCAGTTCTTC. The chain couples TRBV24-1 to TRBJ2-1; 10 bases align to TRBD2. Trimming took 10 bases from V and 4 from J; bases not matched to a gene: 9. Germline V gives CDR1 KGHDR, CDR2 SFDVKD. The CDR3 length is 15 residues.

This chain links TRBV6-6 with TRBJ1-3; maybe TRBD1 (5 bases). The germline gives CDR1 MNHNY, CDR2 SVGAGI (reference sequence). The V and J ends lost 4 bases and 4 bases respectively, with 8 bases between them. The CDR3 length is 13 residues. CDR3 protein: CASSSGSGNTIYF. CDR3 bases: TGTGCCAGCAGTTCAGGGTCAGGAAACACCATATATTTT.